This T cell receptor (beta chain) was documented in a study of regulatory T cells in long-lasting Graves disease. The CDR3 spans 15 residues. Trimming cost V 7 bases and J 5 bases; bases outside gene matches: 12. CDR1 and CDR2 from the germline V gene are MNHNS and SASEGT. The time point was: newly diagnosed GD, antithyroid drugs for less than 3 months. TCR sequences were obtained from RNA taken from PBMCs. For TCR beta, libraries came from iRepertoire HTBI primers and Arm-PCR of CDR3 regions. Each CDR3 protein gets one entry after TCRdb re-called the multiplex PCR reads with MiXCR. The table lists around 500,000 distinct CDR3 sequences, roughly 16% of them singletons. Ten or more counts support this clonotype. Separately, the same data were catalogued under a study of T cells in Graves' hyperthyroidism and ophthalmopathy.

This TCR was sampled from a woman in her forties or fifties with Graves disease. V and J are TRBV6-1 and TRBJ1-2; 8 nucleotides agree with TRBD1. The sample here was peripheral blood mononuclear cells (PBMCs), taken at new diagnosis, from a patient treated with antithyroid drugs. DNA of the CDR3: TGTGCCAGCACTACAGGCAGGGGGCAAGTTTATGGCTACACCTTC. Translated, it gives CASTTGRGQVYGYTF.